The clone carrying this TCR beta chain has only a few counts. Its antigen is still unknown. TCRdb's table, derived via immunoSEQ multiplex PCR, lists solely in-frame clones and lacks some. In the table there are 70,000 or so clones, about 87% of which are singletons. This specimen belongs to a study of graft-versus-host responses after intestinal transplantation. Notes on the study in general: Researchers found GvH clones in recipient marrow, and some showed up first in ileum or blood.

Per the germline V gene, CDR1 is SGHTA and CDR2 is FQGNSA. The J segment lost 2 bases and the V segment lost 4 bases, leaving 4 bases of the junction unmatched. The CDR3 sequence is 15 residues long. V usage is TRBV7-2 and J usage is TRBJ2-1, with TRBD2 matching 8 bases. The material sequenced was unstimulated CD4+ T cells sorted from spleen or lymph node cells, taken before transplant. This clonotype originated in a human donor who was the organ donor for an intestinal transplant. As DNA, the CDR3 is TGTGCCAGCAGCTCGCTAGCGGGCCCCTACAATGAGCAGTTCTTC. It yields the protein CASSSLAGPYNEQFF.